One and the same sample provided the 20 T cell receptor beta chains below, sequenced in a study of T cells after yellow fever vaccination. TCRdb fed the 5' RACE reads into MiXCR, producing one record per CDR3 protein. The sample has about 550,000 distinct CDR3 sequences; roughly 19% are singletons. Specimen: PBMCs, collected 15 days after the yellow fever booster vaccination. All receptors derive from a man aged 25-45 years who received the YFV17D yellow fever vaccine.

The V and J genes are TRBV5-1 and TRBJ2-7; 12 nucleotides match TRBD2. V gave up 2 bases and J gave up 2 bases; unmatched junction bases: 8. Looked up from germline, CDR1 is SGHRS and CDR2 is YFSETQ. CDR3 length equals 17 residues. CDR3 loop: CASSFSRGLAGTYEQYF. DNA of the CDR3: TGCGCCAGCAGCTTTAGTCGTGGACTAGCGGGGACCTACGAGCAGTACTTC.

The J gene is TRBJ1-5, the V gene TRBV27; maybe TRBD1 (6 bases). Germline CDR1 and CDR2: MNHEY and SMNVEV (reference sequence). The V gene lost 3 bases and the J gene lost 9 bases, with 15 bases spanning the gap. This CDR3 region has 14 residues. The CDR3 sequence is CASSFQGRGWPQHF. In DNA, the CDR3 is TGTGCCAGCAGTTTTCAGGGCAGGGGTTGGCCCCAGCATTTT.

The genes are TRBV28 and TRBJ2-7, with D unclear. This CDR3 has 12 residues. The ends were cut back, 3 bases at V and 6 bases at J, with 9 bases in the middle. The germline gives CDR1 MDHEN, CDR2 SYDVKM. CDR3 sequence reads: CASSFGRIEQYF. CDR3 nucleotides: TGTGCCAGCAGTTTCGGTAGGATCGAGCAGTACTTC.

This clonotype was recorded at least ten times. This chain connects TRBV7-2 to TRBJ2-4, with TRBD1 as a possible D gene (5 bases). The CDR3 length is 12 residues. Germline CDR1 and CDR2: SGHTA and FQGNSA. The V end was cut by 6 bases, the J end by 9 bases, with 12 bases between. CDR3 protein: CASSSAGLIQYF. CDR3 sequence (DNA): TGTGCCAGCAGTTCAGCAGGGCTCATTCAGTACTTC. The full variable domain, its missing parts supplied by reference TRBV7-2 and TRBJ2-4, is GAGVSQSPSNKVTEKGKDVELRCDPISGHTALYWYRQSLGQGLEFLIYFQGNSAPDKSGLPSDRFSAERTGGSVSTLTIQRTQQEDSAVYLCASSSAGLIQYFGAGTRLSVL.

A few counts support this clonotype. The chain uses TRBV6-2 or TRBV6-3 and TRBJ2-1, with 8 nucleotides matching TRBD1. Germline CDR1 reads MNHEY; CDR2 reads SVGEGT. This CDR3 spans 15 amino acids. J gave up 6 bases and V 6 bases, and 10 bases lay outside the gene matches. In nucleotides, the CDR3 is TGTGCCAGCAGCAGACAGGGGTCGGTGGGCAATGAGCAGTTCTTC. It is translated as CASSRQGSVGNEQFF.

This clonotype has only a few counts. The chain links TRBV6-1 to TRBJ1-5; D unclear. This CDR3 is built from 14 residues. Germline V lookup: CDR1 MNHNS, CDR2 SASEGT. Trimming pared 5 bases from V and 2 bases from J, leaving 10 bases between. The CDR3 DNA is TGTGCCAGCAGTAGGACTGTTGGCAATCAGCCCCAGCATTTT. Its protein product is CASSRTVGNQPQHF.

This clonotype was seen a few times. The rearrangement links TRBV27 to TRBJ1-2; D is unresolved. Trimming cost V 0 bases and J 7 bases, with 9 bases left between them. Germline CDR1 is MNHEY and CDR2 is SMNVEV (reference sequence). The CDR3 consists of 13 residues. CDR3 sequence reads: CASSLSPRAGYTF. CDR3 nucleotides: TGTGCCAGCAGTTTATCACCGAGGGCTGGCTACACCTTC.

CDR3 sequence: CASSSLVGGTDTQYF. CDR3 in DNA: TGCGCCAGCAGTTCGCTAGTGGGGGGCACAGATACGCAGTATTTT. The chain employs TRBV23-1 and TRBJ2-3; possibly TRBD1 or TRBD2 for D (5 bases each). TRBV23-1 is an ORF for which the function is uncertain. Trimming took off 5 bases at V and 1 base at J, with 13 bases between the two ends. The CDR3 contains 15 residues.

This clonotype was counted only a few times. The genes are TRBV7-2 and TRBJ2-3; D is unresolved. V was clipped by 7 bases and J by 7 bases, with 15 bases between them. The CDR3 spans 13 residues. Germline V gene data show CDR1 as SGHTA and CDR2 as FQGNSA. CDR3 in DNA: TGTGCCAGCACCACCCCCGGGCCATATACGCAGTATTTT. It encodes CASTTPGPYTQYF. The entire variable domain, with the rest obtained from reference TRBV7-2 and TRBJ2-3, is as follows: GAGVSQSPSNKVTEKGKDVELRCDPISGHTALYWYRQSLGQGLEFLIYFQGNSAPDKSGLPSDRFSAERTGGSVSTLTIQRTQQEDSAVYLCASTTPGPYTQYFGPGTRLTVL.

The chain joins TRBV18 to TRBJ2-2, with 7 bases that match TRBD2. Germline CDR1 is KGHSH and CDR2 is LQKENI. The V segment lost 0 bases and the J segment 4 bases; nucleotides outside the gene matches: 2. This CDR3 has 15 amino acids. The CDR3 protein is CASSPPKRGTGELFF. Written as DNA, the CDR3 is TGTGCCAGCTCACCACCCAAGCGGGGCACCGGGGAGCTGTTTTTT.

The chain recombines TRBV7-2 with TRBJ1-5; TRBD1 is a possible D gene (6 bases). The CDR3 extends over 15 amino acids. The V and J ends lost 0 bases and 7 bases respectively, with 13 bases between them. Germline CDR1 and CDR2: SGHTA and FQGNSA. The CDR3, as DNA: TGTGCCAGCAGCTTAGCCGGCACAGGGTGGCAGCCCCAGCATTTT. Its translation: CASSLAGTGWQPQHF.

This clonotype appeared a few times. The chain recombines TRBV28 with TRBJ2-6; 7 bases map to TRBD1. The CDR3 has 15 residues. The V gene end was trimmed by 7 bases and the J gene end by 3 bases; junction bases not matched to a gene: 6. The germline V gene has CDR1 MDHEN and CDR2 SYDVKM. The CDR3 loop is CASNPDRNGANVLTF. In DNA form, the CDR3 reads TGTGCCAGCAATCCGGACAGGAATGGGGCCAACGTCCTGACTTTC.

The V call is TRBV7-2, the J call TRBJ2-2; D is unclear. V lost 2 bases to trimming and J lost 1 base, with 8 bases between them. From germline, CDR1 is SGHTA and CDR2 FQGNSA. The CDR3 runs 15 residues. CDR3 sequence (DNA): TGTGCCAGCAGCTTACCAACAGTGAACACCGGGGAGCTGTTTTTT. Translating gives CASSLPTVNTGELFF.

A few counts support this clonotype. The V call is TRBV12-3 or TRBV12-4, the J call TRBJ2-2; the match to TRBD2 covers 7 bases. V lost 0 bases and J lost 7; bases outside the gene matches: 5. The CDR3 sequence is 15 residues long. CDR3 bases: TGTGCCAGCAGTTTAGCGGGAGGGCCAGGCGGGGAGCTGTTTTTT. Translating gives CASSLAGGPGGELFF.

Only a few counts were recorded for this clonotype. The chain combines TRBV15 with TRBJ2-7, with 8 bases lining up with TRBD1. This CDR3 region has 15 residues. Germline loops: CDR1 LNHNV, CDR2 YYDKDF (reference sequence). The V segment lost 5 bases and the J segment 5 bases; nucleotides outside the gene matches: 11. The CDR3 DNA is TGTGCCACCAGCCTCGGACAGGGAAGACTTGACGAGCAGTACTTC. As protein: CATSLGQGRLDEQYF. The variable domain in full, completed from reference TRBV15 and TRBJ2-7, reads DAMVIQNPRYQVTQFGKPVTLSCSQTLNHNVMYWYQQKSSQAPKLLFHYYDKDFNNEADTPDNFQSRRPNTSFCFLDIRSPGLGDTAMYLCATSLGQGRLDEQYFGPGTRLTVT.

The V and J genes are TRBV30 and TRBJ1-2; 9 bases are a match to TRBD1. The CDR3 covers 14 residues. Germline V gene data show CDR1 as GTSNPN and CDR2 as SVGIG (reference sequence). V shed 8 bases, J shed 5 bases, and the junction held 12 bases outside the gene matches. This CDR3 is CAQKTGGALYGYTF. CDR3 in DNA: TGTGCCCAAAAAACAGGGGGCGCTTTATATGGCTACACCTTC.

This sequence joins TRBV12-3 or TRBV12-4 and TRBJ2-1; the match to TRBD2 covers 9 bases. The CDR3 extends over 14 amino acids. Unmatched junction bases numbered 0, after V lost 6 bases and J lost 0 bases. Written as DNA, the CDR3 is TGTGCCAGCAGAGCGGGAGGCTCCTACAATGAGCAGTTCTTC. Protein sequence: CASRAGGSYNEQFF.

This clonotype showed up just a few times. The rearrangement links TRBV19 to TRBJ1-1, with 9 bases that match TRBD1. V dropped 8 bases and J dropped 2; count of bases not matched to a gene: 6. In germline, CDR1 is LNHDA, CDR2 SQIVND (reference sequence). The CDR3 length is 14 residues. The CDR3 spells CASSRTGVNTEAFF. CDR3 bases: TGTGCCAGTTCTAGGACAGGGGTAAACACTGAAGCTTTCTTT.

The rearrangement links TRBV28 to TRBJ2-7; D may correspond to TRBD1 or TRBD2 (5 bases each). This CDR3 spans 13 amino acids. Germline-derived CDR1 and CDR2 are MDHEN and SYDVKM. The V gene lost 6 bases and the J gene lost 0 bases, with 9 bases spanning the gap. The CDR3 region has the DNA TGTGCCAGCAGGGGGGTTAGCTCCTACGAGCAGTACTTC. Translating it yields CASRGVSSYEQYF.

This clonotype was detected a few times. The chain couples TRBV7-2 to TRBJ2-7; 8 bases fit TRBD2. Germline trimming cut 4 bases from V and 2 bases from J; bases unmatched to any gene: 7. CDR1 SGHTA and CDR2 FQGNSA come from the germline V gene. The CDR3 has 15 amino acids. The CDR3 region is CASSYTGRVPYEQYF. In nucleotides, the CDR3 is TGTGCCAGCAGCTATACCGGGAGGGTTCCCTACGAGCAGTACTTC.